These 10 T cell receptor beta chains came from one sample sequenced in a study of cytotoxic CD8 clonotypes in ibrutinib-treated CLL. Assay used: immunoSEQ multiplex PCR; TCRdb lists only in-frame clones, some missing. The table shows approximately 25,000 clones, with roughly 69% occurring only once. The starting material was PBMCs, obtained at disease progression, from a patient treated with ibrutinib. These receptor sequences come from a human donor with chronic lymphocytic leukemia.

CDR3 residues: CASSPRAQGADTQYF. Written as DNA, the CDR3 is TGTGCCAGTAGTCCCCGCGCCCAGGGGGCAGATACGCAGTATTTT. The chain uses TRBV19 and TRBJ2-3; 7 bases agree with TRBD1. Germline CDR1 reads LNHDA; CDR2 reads SQIVND (reference sequence). The CDR3 is 15 residues long. Germline trimming cut 5 bases from V and 4 bases from J; bases unmatched to any gene: 9.

J is TRBJ2-7 and V is TRBV4-1; D unresolved. Trimming shortened V by 3 bases and J by 1 base, and 13 bases separated the two germline ends. The germline gives CDR1 MGHRA, CDR2 YSYEKL. This CDR3 is 15 amino acids long. The CDR3 spells CASSQASSISYEQYF. Written as DNA, the CDR3 is TGCGCCAGCAGCCAGGCCTCCTCCATATCCTACGAGCAGTACTTC.

This chain links TRBV14 with TRBJ2-7; 8 bases agree with TRBD2. Trimming cost V 4 bases and J 4 bases; bases outside gene matches: 6. CDR3 length equals 14 residues. Germline-derived CDR1 and CDR2 are SGHDN and FVKESK. This CDR3 reads CASSPAGGGYEQYF. The CDR3 region has the DNA TGTGCCAGCAGCCCGGCGGGGGGAGGATACGAGCAGTACTTC.

The chain is built from TRBV6-5 and TRBJ2-1; 7 bases are a match to TRBD1. The trim removed 4 bases at V and 0 bases at J, leaving 3 bases unmatched. Germline loops: CDR1 MNHEY, CDR2 SVGAGI. This CDR3 has 15 amino acids. CDR3 sequence (DNA): TGTGCCAGCAGTTTGGGACAGAGCTCCTACAATGAGCAGTTCTTC. Translating it yields CASSLGQSSYNEQFF.

The chain has TRBV10-2 and TRBJ1-6, with 7 positions matching TRBD1. This CDR3 is 17 amino acids long. The junction had 10 bases not matched to a gene; V was cut back by 0 bases and J by 8 bases. Germline V CDR1 and CDR2: WSHSY, SAAADI. The CDR3 DNA reads as TGCGCCAGCAGTGAGTCGGCCGCGACAGGGCTTTATTCACCCCTCCACTTT. Translation gives CASSESAATGLYSPLHF.

The rearrangement uses TRBV6-5 and TRBJ2-7, with 10 bases lining up with TRBD1. CDR1 MNHEY and CDR2 SVGAGI come from the germline V gene. There are 13 residues in the CDR3. V lost 5 bases to trimming and J lost 5 bases; unmatched junction nucleotides: 3. CDR3 in DNA: TGTGCCAGCAGTAAGGGACAGGGGAACGAGCAGTACTTC. Translation: CASSKGQGNEQYF.

V is TRBV27 and J is TRBJ1-4; weak D call: TRBD1 (6 bases). The V and J ends lost 3 bases and 7 bases respectively, with 12 bases between them. The CDR3 covers 14 residues. The germline V gene encodes CDR1 MNHEY and CDR2 SMNVEV (reference sequence). DNA for the CDR3: TGTGCCAGCAGTTTGGCAGGGGCAATTGAAAAACTGTTTTTT. Protein: CASSLAGAIEKLFF.

This clone was counted a few times. The gene calls are TRBV4-1 and TRBJ2-5, with a tentative D call TRBD1 (6 bases). CDR3 size: 16 residues. V was pared by 4 bases and J by 5 bases, with 20 bases between. Per the germline V gene, CDR1 is MGHRA and CDR2 is YSYEKL. The CDR3 sequence is CASSPGKQGPEETQYF. The CDR3 DNA reads TGCGCCAGCAGCCCAGGGAAACAGGGTCCAGAGGAGACCCAGTACTTC.

The rearrangement uses TRBV19 and TRBJ1-1; D possibly corresponds to TRBD1 (5 bases). V lost 2 bases to trimming and J lost 1 base, with 8 bases between them. From germline, CDR1 is LNHDA and CDR2 SQIVND (reference sequence). The CDR3 runs 14 residues. CDR3 sequence (DNA): TGTGCCAGTAGTATACTGGACACGAACACTGAAGCTTTCTTT. Translating gives CASSILDTNTEAFF. The whole variable domain, filled in from reference TRBV19 and TRBJ1-1, reads DGGITQSPKYLFRKEGQNVTLSCEQNLNHDAMYWYRQDPGQGLRLIYYSQIVNDFQKGDIAEGYSVSREKKESFPLTVTSAQKNPTAFYLCASSILDTNTEAFFGQGTRLTVV.

V usage is TRBV27 and J usage is TRBJ2-3; 9 nucleotides line up with TRBD2. J lost 5 bases, V lost 2 bases, and 8 bases had no gene match. The CDR3 totals 16 residues. CDR1 and CDR2 (germline): MNHEY, SMNVEV (reference sequence). The CDR3, as DNA: TGTGCCAGCAGTTTAGAGGCGGGGGGGCCAGGAGATACGCAGTATTTT. Amino acid sequence: CASSLEAGGPGDTQYF.